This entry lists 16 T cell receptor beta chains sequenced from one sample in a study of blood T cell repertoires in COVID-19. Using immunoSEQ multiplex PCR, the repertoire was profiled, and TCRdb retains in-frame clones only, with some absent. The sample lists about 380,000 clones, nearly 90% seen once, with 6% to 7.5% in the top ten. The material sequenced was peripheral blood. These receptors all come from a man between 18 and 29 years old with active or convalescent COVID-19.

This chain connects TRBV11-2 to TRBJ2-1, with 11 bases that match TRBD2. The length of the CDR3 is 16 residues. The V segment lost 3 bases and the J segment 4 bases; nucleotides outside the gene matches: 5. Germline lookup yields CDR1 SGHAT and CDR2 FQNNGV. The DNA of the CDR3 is TGTGCCAGCAGCTTTCTTACTAGCGGGGGATACAATGAGCAGTTCTTC. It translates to CASSFLTSGGYNEQFF.

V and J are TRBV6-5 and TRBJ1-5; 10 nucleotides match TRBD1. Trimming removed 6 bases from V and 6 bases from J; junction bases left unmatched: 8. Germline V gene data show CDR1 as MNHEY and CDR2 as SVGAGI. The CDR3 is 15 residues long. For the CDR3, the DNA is TGTGCCAGCAGACTCGACAGGGGGCTGGTTCAGCCCCAGCATTTT. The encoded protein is CASRLDRGLVQPQHF.

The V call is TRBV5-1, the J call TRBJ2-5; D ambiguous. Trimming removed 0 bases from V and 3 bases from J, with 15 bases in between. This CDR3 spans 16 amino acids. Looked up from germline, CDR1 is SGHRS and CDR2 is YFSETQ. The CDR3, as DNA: TGCGCCAGCAGCTTGGCCCCGGGTTACGAGGAAGAGACCCAGTACTTC. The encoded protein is CASSLAPGYEEETQYF.

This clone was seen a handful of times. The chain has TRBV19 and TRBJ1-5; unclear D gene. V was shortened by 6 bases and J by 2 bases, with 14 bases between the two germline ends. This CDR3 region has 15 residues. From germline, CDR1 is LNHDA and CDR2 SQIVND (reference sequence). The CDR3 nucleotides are TGTGCCAGTAGGATGCCGGGGTTGGGCAATCAGCCCCAGCATTTT. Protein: CASRMPGLGNQPQHF.

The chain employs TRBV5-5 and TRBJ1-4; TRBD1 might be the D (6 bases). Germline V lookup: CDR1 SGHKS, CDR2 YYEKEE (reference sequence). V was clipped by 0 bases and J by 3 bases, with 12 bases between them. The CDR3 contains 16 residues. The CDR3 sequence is CASSLGAHRANEKLFF. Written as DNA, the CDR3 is TGTGCCAGCAGCTTGGGGGCGCACAGGGCTAATGAAAAACTGTTTTTT.

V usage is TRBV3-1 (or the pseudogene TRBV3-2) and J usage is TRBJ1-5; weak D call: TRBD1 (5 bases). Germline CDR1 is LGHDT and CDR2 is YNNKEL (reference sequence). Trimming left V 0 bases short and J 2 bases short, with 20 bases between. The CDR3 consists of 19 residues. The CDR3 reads CASSQERLDRGVGNQPQHF. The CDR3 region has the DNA TGTGCCAGCAGCCAAGAAAGGCTCGACCGGGGGGTTGGCAATCAGCCCCAGCATTTT.

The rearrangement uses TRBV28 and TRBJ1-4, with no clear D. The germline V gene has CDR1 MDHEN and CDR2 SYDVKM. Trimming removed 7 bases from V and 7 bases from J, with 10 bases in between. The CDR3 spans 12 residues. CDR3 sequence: CASNESTEKLFF. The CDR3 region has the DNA TGTGCCAGCAACGAGAGTACTGAAAAACTGTTTTTT.

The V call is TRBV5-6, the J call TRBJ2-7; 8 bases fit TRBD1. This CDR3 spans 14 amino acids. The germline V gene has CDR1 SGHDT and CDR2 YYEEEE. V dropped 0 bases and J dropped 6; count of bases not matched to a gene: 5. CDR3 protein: CASSLGQGFVEQYF. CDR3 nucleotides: TGTGCCAGCAGCTTGGGACAGGGGTTTGTCGAGCAGTACTTC.

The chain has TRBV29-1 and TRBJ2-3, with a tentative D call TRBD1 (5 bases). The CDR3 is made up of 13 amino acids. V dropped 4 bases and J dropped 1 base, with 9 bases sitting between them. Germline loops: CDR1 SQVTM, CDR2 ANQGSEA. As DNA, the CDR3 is TGCAGCGTTGTGGTAGGGGGCACAGATACGCAGTATTTT. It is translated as CSVVVGGTDTQYF.

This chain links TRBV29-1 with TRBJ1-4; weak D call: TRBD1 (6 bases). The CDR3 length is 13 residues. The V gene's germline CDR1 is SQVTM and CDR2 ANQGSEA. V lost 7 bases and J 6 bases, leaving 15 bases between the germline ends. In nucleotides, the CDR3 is TGCAGCGCTGCAAGGGGGTCGGATGAAAAACTGTTTTTT. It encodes CSAARGSDEKLFF.

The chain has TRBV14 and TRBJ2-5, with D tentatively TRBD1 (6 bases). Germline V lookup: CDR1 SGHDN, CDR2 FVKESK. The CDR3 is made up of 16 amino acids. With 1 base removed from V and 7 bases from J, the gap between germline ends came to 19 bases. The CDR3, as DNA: TGTGCCAGCAGCCAAGGGCCGGGGCCTGGGACAAGGACCCAGTACTTC. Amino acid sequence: CASSQGPGPGTRTQYF.

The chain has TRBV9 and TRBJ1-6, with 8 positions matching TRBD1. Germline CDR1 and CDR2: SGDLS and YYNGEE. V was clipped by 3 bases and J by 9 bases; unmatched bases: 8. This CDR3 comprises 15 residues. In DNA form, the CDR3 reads TGTGCCAGCAGCGGCCGACAGGGGCAAAGTTCACCCCTCCACTTT. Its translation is CASSGRQGQSSPLHF. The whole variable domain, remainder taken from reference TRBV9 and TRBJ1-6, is DSGVTQTPKHLITATGQRVTLRCSPRSGDLSVYWYQQSLDQGLQFLIQYYNGEERAKGNILERFSAQQFPDLHSELNLSSLELGDSALYFCASSGRQGQSSPLHFGNGTRLTVT.

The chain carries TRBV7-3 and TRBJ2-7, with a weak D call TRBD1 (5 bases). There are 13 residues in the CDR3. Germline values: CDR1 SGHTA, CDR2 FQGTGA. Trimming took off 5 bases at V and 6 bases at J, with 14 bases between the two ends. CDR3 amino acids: CASSLGWGSEQYF. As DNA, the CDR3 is TGTGCCAGCAGCCTGGGCTGGGGCTCCGAGCAGTACTTC.

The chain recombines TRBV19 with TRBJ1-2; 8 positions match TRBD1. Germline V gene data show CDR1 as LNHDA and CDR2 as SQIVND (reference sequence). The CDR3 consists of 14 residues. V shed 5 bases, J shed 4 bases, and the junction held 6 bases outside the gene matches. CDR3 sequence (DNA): TGTGCCAGTAGTCCCCTAGGGACAGGCTATGGCTACACCTTC. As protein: CASSPLGTGYGYTF.

The CDR3 region is CAWKWSGTQYF. The DNA of the CDR3 is TGTGCCTGGAAATGGTCGGGGACCCAGTACTTC. The chain employs TRBV30 and TRBJ2-5; no reliable D call. CDR1 and CDR2 (germline): GTSNPN, SVGIG (reference sequence). V was pared by 4 bases and J by 7 bases, with 10 bases between. The CDR3 has 11 amino acids. Complete variable domain (other parts from reference TRBV30 and TRBJ2-5): SQTIHQWPATLVQPVGSPLSLECTVEGTSNPNLYWYRQAAGRGLQLLFYSVGIGQISSEVPQNLSASRPQDRQFILSSKKLLLSDSGFYLCAWKWSGTQYFGPGTRLLVL.

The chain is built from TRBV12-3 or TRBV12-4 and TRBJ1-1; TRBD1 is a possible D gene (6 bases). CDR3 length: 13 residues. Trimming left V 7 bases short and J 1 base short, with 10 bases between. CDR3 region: CASTDRSNTEAFF. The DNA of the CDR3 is TGTGCCAGCACAGACAGGTCGAACACTGAAGCTTTCTTT.